The entry that follows covers one TCR beta chain sequence. What it binds is not known. These data come from a study of OX40 agonist ivuxolimab in advanced cancers. Study overall: Checkpoint inhibitors had been given previously to under 50% of patients. Study-wide results and limits: Clones of CD4+ and CD8+ blood T cells grew by week 6 at doses of 0.1 to 3.0 mg/kg.

Assay used: immunoSEQ multiplex PCR; TCRdb lists only in-frame clones, some missing. The sample shows about 86,000 clones, 80% to 95% of them seen only once. Blood sampling took place at baseline, cycle 4 day 1, and cycle 7 day 1. This TCR derives from an adult with an advanced solid tumor such as melanoma, head and neck, liver or kidney cancer. The specimen comprised CD4+ or CD8+ T cells sorted from blood, sampled in a trial of the OX40 agonist ivuxolimab.

CDR3 sequence: CASSLAETGYTF. CDR3 bases: TGTGCCAGCAGCTTAGCGGAAACCGGCTACACCTTC. This sequence joins TRBV11-2 and TRBJ1-2; D unclear. V was cut by 1 base and J by 8 bases, with 8 bases left in between. In germline, CDR1 is SGHAT, CDR2 FQNNGV. There are 12 residues in the CDR3.